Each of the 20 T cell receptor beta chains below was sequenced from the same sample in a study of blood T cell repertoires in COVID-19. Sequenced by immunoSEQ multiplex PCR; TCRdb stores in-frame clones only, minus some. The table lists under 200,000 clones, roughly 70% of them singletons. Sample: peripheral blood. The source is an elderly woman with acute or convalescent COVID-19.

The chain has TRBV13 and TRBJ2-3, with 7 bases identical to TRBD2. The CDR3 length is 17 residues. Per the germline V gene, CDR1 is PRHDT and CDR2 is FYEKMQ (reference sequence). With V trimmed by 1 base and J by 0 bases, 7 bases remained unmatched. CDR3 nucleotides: TGTGCCAGCAGCTTAGCCCTAGCGGTAACTAGCACAGATACGCAGTATTTT. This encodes CASSLALAVTSTDTQYF.

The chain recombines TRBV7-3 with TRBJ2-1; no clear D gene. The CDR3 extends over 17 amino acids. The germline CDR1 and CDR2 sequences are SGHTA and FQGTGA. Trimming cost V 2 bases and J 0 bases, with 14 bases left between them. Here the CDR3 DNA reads TGTGCCAGCAGCTTACGAGGCCACCTGGCCTCCTACAATGAGCAGTTCTTC. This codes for CASSLRGHLASYNEQFF.

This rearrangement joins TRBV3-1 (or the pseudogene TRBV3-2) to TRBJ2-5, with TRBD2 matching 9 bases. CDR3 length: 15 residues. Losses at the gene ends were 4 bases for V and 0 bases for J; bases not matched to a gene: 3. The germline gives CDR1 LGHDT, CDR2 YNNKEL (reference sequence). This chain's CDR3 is CASSLGLAYQETQYF. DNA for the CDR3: TGTGCCAGCAGCCTCGGACTAGCGTACCAAGAGACCCAGTACTTC.

In DNA form, the CDR3 reads TGTGCCAGCAGCGTAAGGGCGTGGGGGGAAAGCACCGGGGAGCTGTTTTTT. Protein sequence: CASSVRAWGESTGELFF. V is TRBV9 and J is TRBJ2-2; D perhaps matches TRBD2 (6 bases). Trimming took 1 base from V and 4 from J, leaving 17 bases between them. Germline assignment: CDR1 SGDLS and CDR2 YYNGEE. The CDR3 loop spans 17 amino acids.

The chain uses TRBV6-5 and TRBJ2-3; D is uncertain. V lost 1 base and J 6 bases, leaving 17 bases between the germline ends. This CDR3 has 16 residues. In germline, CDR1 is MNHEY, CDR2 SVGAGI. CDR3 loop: CASSYFSRTSTDTQYF. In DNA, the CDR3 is TGTGCCAGCAGTTACTTTTCTAGAACGTCCACGGATACGCAGTATTTT.

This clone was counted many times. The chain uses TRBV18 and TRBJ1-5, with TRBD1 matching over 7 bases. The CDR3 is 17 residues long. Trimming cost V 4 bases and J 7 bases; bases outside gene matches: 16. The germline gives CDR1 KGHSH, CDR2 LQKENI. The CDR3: CASSQTNRGAYRQPQHF. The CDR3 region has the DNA TGTGCCAGCTCACAAACCAACAGGGGCGCCTATCGACAGCCCCAGCATTTT.

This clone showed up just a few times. The CDR3: CASSNEAGSSYEQYF. The CDR3 bases are TGTGCCAGTAGTAATGAAGCGGGCAGCTCCTACGAGCAGTACTTC. The chain couples TRBV19 to TRBJ2-7; D possibly corresponds to TRBD2 (6 bases). V lost 4 bases and J 0 bases, leaving 13 bases between the germline ends. CDR1 is LNHDA and CDR2 is SQIVND in the germline V gene (reference sequence). This CDR3 is 15 amino acids long. The whole variable domain, remainder taken from reference TRBV19 and TRBJ2-7, is DGGITQSPKYLFRKEGQNVTLSCEQNLNHDAMYWYRQDPGQGLRLIYYSQIVNDFQKGDIAEGYSVSREKKESFPLTVTSAQKNPTAFYLCASSNEAGSSYEQYFGPGTRLTVT.

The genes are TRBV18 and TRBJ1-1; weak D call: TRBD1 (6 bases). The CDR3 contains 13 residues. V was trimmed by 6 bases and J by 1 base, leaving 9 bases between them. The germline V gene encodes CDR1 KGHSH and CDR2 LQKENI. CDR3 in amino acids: CASSLTGNTEAFF. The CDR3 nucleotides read TGTGCCAGCTCGCTGACAGGGAACACTGAAGCTTTCTTT.

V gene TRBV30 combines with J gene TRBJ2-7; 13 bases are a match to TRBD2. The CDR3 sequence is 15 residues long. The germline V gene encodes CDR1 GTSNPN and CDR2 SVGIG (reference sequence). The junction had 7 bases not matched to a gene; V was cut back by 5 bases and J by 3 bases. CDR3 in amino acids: CAWGPGTSGIYEQYF. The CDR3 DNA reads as TGTGCCTGGGGCCCCGGGACTAGCGGGATCTACGAGCAGTACTTC.

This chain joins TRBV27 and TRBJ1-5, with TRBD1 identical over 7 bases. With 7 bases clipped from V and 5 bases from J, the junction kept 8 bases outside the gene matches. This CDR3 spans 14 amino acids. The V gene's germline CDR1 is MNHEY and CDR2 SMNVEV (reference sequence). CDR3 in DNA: TGTGCCAGCAACCGACAGGGTAGAGATCAGCCCCAGCATTTT. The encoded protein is CASNRQGRDQPQHF.

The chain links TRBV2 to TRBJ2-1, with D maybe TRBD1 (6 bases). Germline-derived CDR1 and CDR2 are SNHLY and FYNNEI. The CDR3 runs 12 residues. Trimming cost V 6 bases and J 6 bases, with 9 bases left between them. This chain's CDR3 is CASRKGGNEQFF. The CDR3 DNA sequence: TGTGCCAGCAGAAAAGGGGGCAATGAGCAGTTCTTC.

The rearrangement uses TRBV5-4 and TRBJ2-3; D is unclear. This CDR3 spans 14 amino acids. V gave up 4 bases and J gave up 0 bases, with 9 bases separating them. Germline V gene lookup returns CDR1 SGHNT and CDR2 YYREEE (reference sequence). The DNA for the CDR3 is TGTGCCAGCAGCCCTACTCTCAGCACAGATACGCAGTATTTT. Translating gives CASSPTLSTDTQYF. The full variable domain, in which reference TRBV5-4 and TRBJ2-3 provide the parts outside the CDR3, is ETGVTQSPTHLIKTRGQQVTLRCSSQSGHNTVSWYQQALGQGPQFIFQYYREEENGRGNFPPRFSGLQFPNYSSELNVNALELDDSALYLCASSPTLSTDTQYFGPGTRLTVL.

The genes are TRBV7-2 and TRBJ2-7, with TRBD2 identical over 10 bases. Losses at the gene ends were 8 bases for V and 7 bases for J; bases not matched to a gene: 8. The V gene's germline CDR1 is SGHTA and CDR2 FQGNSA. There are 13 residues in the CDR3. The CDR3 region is CASGLAGVGEQYF. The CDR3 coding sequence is TGTGCCAGCGGTCTAGCGGGAGTGGGTGAGCAGTACTTC.

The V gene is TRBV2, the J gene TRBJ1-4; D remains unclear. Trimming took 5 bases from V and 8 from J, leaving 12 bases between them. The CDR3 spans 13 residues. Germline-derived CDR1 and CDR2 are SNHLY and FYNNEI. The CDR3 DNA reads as TGTGCCAGCAGTAAAACGGAGGGCGAAAAACTGTTTTTT. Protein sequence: CASSKTEGEKLFF.

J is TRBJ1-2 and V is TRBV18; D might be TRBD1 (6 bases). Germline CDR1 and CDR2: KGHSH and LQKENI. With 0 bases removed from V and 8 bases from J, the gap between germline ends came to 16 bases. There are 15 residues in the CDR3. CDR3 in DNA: TGTGCCAGCTCACCACCGGTGACAGGCACTGAGGGCTACACCTTC. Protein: CASSPPVTGTEGYTF.

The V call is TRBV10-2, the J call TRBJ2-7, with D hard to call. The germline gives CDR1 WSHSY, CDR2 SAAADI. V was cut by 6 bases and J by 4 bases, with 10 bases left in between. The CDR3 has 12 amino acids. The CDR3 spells CASRPDWYEQYF. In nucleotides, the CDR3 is TGCGCCAGCAGACCTGACTGGTACGAGCAGTACTTC.

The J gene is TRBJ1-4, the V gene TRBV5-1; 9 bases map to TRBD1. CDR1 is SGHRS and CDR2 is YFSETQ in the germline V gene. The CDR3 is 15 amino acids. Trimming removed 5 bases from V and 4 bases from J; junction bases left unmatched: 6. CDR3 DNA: TGCGCCAGCAGACGGACAGGGGTGGGTAATGAAAAACTGTTTTTT. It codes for CASRRTGVGNEKLFF.

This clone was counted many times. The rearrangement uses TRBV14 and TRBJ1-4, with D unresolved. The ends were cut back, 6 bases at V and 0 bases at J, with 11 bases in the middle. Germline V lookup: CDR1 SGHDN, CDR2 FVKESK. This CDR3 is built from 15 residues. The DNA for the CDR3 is TGTGCCAGCAGTCAGATCGGGACAACTAATGAAAAACTGTTTTTT. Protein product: CASSQIGTTNEKLFF.

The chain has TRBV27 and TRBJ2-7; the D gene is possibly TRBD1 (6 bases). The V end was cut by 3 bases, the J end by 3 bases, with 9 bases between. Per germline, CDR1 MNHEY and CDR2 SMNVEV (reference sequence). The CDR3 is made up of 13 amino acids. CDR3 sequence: CASSLPDSYEQYF. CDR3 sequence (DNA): TGTGCCAGCAGTTTGCCGGACAGCTACGAGCAGTACTTC.

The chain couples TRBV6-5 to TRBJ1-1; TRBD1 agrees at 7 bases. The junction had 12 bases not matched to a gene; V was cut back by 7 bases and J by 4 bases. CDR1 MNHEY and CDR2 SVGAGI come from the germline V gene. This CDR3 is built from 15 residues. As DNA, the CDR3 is TGTGCCAGCATGGGAGCGGCAGGGGGTACCACTGAAGCTTTCTTT. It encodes CASMGAAGGTTEAFF.